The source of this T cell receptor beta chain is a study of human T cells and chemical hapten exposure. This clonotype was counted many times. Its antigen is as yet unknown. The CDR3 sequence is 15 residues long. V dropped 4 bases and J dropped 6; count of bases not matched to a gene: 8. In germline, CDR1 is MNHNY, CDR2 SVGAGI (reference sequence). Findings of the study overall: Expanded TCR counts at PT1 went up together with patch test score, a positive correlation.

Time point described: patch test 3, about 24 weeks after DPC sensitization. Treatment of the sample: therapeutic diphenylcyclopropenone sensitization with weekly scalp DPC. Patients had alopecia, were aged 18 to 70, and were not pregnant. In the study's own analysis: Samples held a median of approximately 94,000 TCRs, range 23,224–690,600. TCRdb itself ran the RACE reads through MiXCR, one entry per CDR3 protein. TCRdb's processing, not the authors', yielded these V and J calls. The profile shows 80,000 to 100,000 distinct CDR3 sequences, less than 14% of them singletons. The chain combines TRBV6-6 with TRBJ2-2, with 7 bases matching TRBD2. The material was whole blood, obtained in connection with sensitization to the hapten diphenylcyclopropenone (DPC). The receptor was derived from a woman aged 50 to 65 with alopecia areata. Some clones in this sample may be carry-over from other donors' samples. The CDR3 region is CASSFTSTSAGELFF. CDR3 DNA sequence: TGTGCCAGCAGTTTTACCTCCACTAGCGCCGGGGAGCTGTTTTTT.